The subject of this entry is one T cell receptor (beta chain). Its specificity is not known. Deletions cut 3 bases from V and 4 bases from J, with 6 bases between. The CDR3 length is 12 residues. Germline loops: CDR1 MNHEY, CDR2 SMNVEV (reference sequence). This specimen belongs to a study of breast tumors, draining lymph nodes, adjacent tissues. General study points: Tumor repertoires ranked between lymph nodes and nontumor tissue in diversity, with V and J gene preferences. Luminal-like breast cancer showed significantly higher tumor–nontumor repertoire similarity than basal-like. The lymph node origin of tumor T cells was framed as consistent with a hypothesis, not demonstrated.

TCRdb re-called the multiplex PCR reads with MiXCR, one entry per CDR3 protein. The table lists 20,000 to 25,000 distinct CDR3 sequences, roughly two fifths of them singletons. The rearrangement links TRBV27 to TRBJ1-2, with no clear D. This receptor was identified in a female donor with breast cancer. Some clones in this sample may be carry-over from other donors' samples. Sample: breast tumor tissue. This CDR3 reads CASSFNGYGYTF. The CDR3 DNA follows: TGTGCCAGCAGTTTCAATGGCTATGGCTACACCTTC.